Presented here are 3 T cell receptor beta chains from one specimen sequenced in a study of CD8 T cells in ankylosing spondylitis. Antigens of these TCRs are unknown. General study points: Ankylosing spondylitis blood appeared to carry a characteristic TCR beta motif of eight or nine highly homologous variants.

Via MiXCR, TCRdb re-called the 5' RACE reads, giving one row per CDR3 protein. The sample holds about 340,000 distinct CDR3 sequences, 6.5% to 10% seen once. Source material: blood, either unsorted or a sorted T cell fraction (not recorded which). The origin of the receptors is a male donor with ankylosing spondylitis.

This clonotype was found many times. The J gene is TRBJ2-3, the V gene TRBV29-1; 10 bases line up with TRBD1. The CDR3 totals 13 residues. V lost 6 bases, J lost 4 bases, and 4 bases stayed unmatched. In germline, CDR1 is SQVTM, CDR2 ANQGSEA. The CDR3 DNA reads TGCAGCGTCGGGACAGGGGCGGCAGATACGCAGTATTTT. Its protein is CSVGTGAADTQYF.

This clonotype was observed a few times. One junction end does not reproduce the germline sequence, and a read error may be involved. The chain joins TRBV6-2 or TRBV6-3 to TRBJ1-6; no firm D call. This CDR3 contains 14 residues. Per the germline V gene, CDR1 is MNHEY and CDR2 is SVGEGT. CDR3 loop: CASSYVLGIGTLSF. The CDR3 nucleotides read TGTGCCAGCAGTTACGTTCTGGGCATCGGAACCCTCTCCTTT.

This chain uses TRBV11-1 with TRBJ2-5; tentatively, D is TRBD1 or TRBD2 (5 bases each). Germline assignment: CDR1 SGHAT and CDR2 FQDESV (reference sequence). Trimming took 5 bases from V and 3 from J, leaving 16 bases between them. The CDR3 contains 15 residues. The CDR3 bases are TGTGCCAGCAGCCAGGGACCTAAATCAAAAGAGACCCAGTACTTC. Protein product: CASSQGPKSKETQYF.